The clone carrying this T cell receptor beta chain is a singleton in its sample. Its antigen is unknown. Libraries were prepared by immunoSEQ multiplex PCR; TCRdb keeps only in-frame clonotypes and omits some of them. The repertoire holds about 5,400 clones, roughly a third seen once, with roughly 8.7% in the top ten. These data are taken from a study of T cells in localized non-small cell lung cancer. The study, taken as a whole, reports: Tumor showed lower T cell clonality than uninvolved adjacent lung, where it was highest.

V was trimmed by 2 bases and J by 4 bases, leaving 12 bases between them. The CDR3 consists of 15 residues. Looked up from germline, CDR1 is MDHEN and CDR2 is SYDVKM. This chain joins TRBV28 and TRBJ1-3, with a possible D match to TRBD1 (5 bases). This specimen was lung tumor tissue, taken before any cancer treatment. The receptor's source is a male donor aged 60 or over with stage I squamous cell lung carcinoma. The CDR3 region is CASSLEQVGGNTIYF. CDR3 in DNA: TGTGCCAGCAGTTTAGAACAGGTGGGGGGAAACACCATATATTTT.